This TCR beta chain came from a study of control samples from healthy donors and cancer patients. This table comes from immunoSEQ multiplex PCR, and its TCRdb copy is limited to in-frame clones, with some not included. The sample includes 45,000 or so clones, around 87% of them seen just once. The CDR3 spans 14 residues. V lost 6 bases to trimming and J lost 5 bases; unmatched junction nucleotides: 6. Germline assignment: CDR1 SNHLY and CDR2 FYNNEI. The receptor's source is a woman in her sixties with lung cancer. The gene calls are TRBV2 and TRBJ1-4; the match to TRBD1 covers 7 bases. Sequencing was done on a sample of PBMCs. The CDR3 sequence is CASRGRQGNEKLFF. DNA for the CDR3: TGTGCCAGCAGGGGCCGACAGGGAAATGAAAAACTGTTTTTT.